Following are 31 T cell receptor beta chains from one sample sequenced in a study of blood T cell repertoires in COVID-19. Sequenced by immunoSEQ multiplex PCR; TCRdb stores in-frame clones only, minus some. The sample lists about 240,000 clones; approximately 80% were seen once. Sample: peripheral blood. Receptors were obtained from a woman older than 75 with acute or convalescent COVID-19.

The rearrangement joins TRBV28 to TRBJ2-7; tentative D call: TRBD1 (6 bases). Germline V gene lookup returns CDR1 MDHEN and CDR2 SYDVKM. This CDR3 has 12 residues. V lost 5 bases and J lost 9, with 14 bases in between. CDR3 DNA sequence: TGTGCCAGCAGTCCACAGGGTCAGGGGCAGTACTTC. Amino acid sequence: CASSPQGQGQYF.

This clone was picked up a small number of times. The junction and the germline gene differ at one end; a read error may be behind it. This rearrangement joins TRBV11-1 to TRBJ1-2; D uncertain. Germline V CDR1 and CDR2: SGHAT, FQDESV (reference sequence). This CDR3 contains 13 residues. The CDR3 loop reads CASSLQADYRYTF. For the CDR3, the DNA is TGTGCCAGCAGCTTACAGGCGGACTATCGCTACACCTTC.

Comment on this clone: A junction boundary mismatches the germline segment, possibly from a read error. In DNA, the CDR3 is TGTGCCACCAGTGATCCTTGGACAGGTAGGAGCTCCTACAATAAGCAGTTCTTC. Protein: CATSDPWTGRSSYNKQFF. The V call is TRBV24-1, the J call TRBJ2-1; 7 bases map to TRBD1. The CDR3 runs to 18 residues. Germline values: CDR1 KGHDR, CDR2 SFDVKD.

The chain combines TRBV28 with TRBJ1-5, with TRBD1 as a possible D gene (5 bases). This CDR3 is built from 12 residues. Trimming took 7 bases from V and 6 from J, leaving 10 bases between them. Germline CDR1 and CDR2: MDHEN and SYDVKM. In DNA form, the CDR3 reads TGTGCCAGCATTGGGGGGTCTCAGCCCCAGCATTTT. Its translation: CASIGGSQPQHF.

The chain links TRBV9 to TRBJ1-2, with unresolved D. The CDR3 extends over 14 amino acids. Germline V lookup: CDR1 SGDLS, CDR2 YYNGEE. With 0 bases removed from V and 4 bases from J, the gap between germline ends came to 10 bases. The CDR3 bases are TGTGCCAGCAGCGTAGGAGGCCAGTCCTATGGCTACACCTTC. This gives the protein CASSVGGQSYGYTF.

A note on this clone: A junction end diverges from the germline sequence, so it may reflect a read error. The chain is built from TRBV13 and TRBJ1-5; no clear D gene. CDR1 and CDR2 (germline): PRHDT, FYEKMQ (reference sequence). There are 15 residues in the CDR3. Here the CDR3 DNA reads TGTGCCAGCAACTTAGGCCCTTCCGCGAGGGAGCCCCAGCATTTT. The encoded protein is CASNLGPSAREPQHF.

The gene calls are TRBV19 and TRBJ1-6, with 7 bases lining up with TRBD1. Per germline, CDR1 LNHDA and CDR2 SQIVND (reference sequence). The CDR3 has 13 amino acids. Trimming cost V 10 bases and J 7 bases; bases outside gene matches: 7. CDR3 nucleotide sequence: TGTGCCACCCGACAGGGTGTCAATTCACCCCTCCACTTT. Translating gives CATRQGVNSPLHF. The full variable domain, in which reference TRBV19 and TRBJ1-6 provide the parts outside the CDR3, is DGGITQSPKYLFRKEGQNVTLSCEQNLNHDAMYWYRQDPGQGLRLIYYSQIVNDFQKGDIAEGYSVSREKKESFPLTVTSAQKNPTAFYLCATRQGVNSPLHFGNGTRLTVT.

This clone appeared once. The chain employs TRBV5-1 and TRBJ1-5; D gene uncertain. Germline values: CDR1 SGHRS, CDR2 YFSETQ. V was trimmed by 4 bases and J by 10 bases, leaving 18 bases between them. There are 14 residues in the CDR3. CDR3 bases: TGCGCCAGCAGCCCGTGGGAGGCAAAGGGACCCCAGCATTTT. Residues: CASSPWEAKGPQHF.

The rearrangement links TRBV3-1 (or the pseudogene TRBV3-2) to TRBJ1-2; possibly TRBD1 for D (5 bases). The CDR3 sequence is 15 residues long. Between the trimmed V and J ends, which lost 0 bases and 2 bases, there was a span of 10 bases. The germline CDR1 and CDR2 sequences are LGHDT and YNNKEL (reference sequence). The CDR3 DNA reads as TGTGCCAGCAGCCAAGACTCGGCAGGGAACTATGGCTACACCTTC. Residues: CASSQDSAGNYGYTF.

This clone has just one count. The chain links TRBV15 to TRBJ2-3, with D unresolved. The CDR3 loop spans 14 amino acids. CDR1 and CDR2 (germline): LNHNV, YYDKDF (reference sequence). Deletions cut 0 bases from V and 4 bases from J, with 8 bases between. In DNA form, the CDR3 reads TGTGCCACCAGCAGAGATACCCCAGCAGATACGCAGTATTTT. The encoded protein is CATSRDTPADTQYF.

The chain carries TRBV7-8 and TRBJ2-1, with D possibly TRBD1 on 6 matching bases. From germline, CDR1 is SGHVS and CDR2 FQNEAQ. The CDR3 covers 15 residues. V shed 1 base and J shed 12 bases, with 19 bases lying between them. CDR3 residues: CASSLGPQGTFGQFF. DNA of the CDR3: TGTGCCAGCAGCTTAGGTCCCCAGGGGACCTTTGGGCAGTTCTTC.

The rearrangement joins TRBV11-2 to TRBJ2-7; D not certain. Germline CDR1 SGHAT, CDR2 FQNNGV. This CDR3 spans 12 amino acids. Trimming removed 2 bases from V and 5 bases from J, with 7 bases in between. In DNA form, the CDR3 reads TGTGCCAGCAGCTTAAGCCGAAACGAGCAGTACTTC. Protein: CASSLSRNEQYF. Variable domain in full (rest from reference TRBV11-2 and TRBJ2-7): EAGVAQSPRYKIIEKRQSVAFWCNPISGHATLYWYQQILGQGPKLLIQFQNNGVVDDSQLPKDRFSAERLKGVDSTLKIQPAKLEDSAVYLCASSLSRNEQYFGPGTRLTVT.

V gene TRBV11-2 combines with J gene TRBJ1-1, with D tentatively TRBD1 (6 bases). V was trimmed by 1 base and J by 4 bases, leaving 16 bases between them. This CDR3 comprises 16 residues. CDR1 SGHAT and CDR2 FQNNGV come from the germline V gene. The CDR3 sequence: CASSLGVGALTTEAFF. Written as DNA, the CDR3 is TGTGCCAGCAGCTTAGGTGTGGGGGCTTTGACCACTGAAGCTTTCTTT.

The sample holds many counts of this clone. The CDR3 nucleotides are TGTGCCAGCAGCTCTTTTAGCGGGGGGGCGGGCGAGCAGTACTTC. Its translation is CASSSFSGGAGEQYF. J is TRBJ2-7 and V is TRBV7-6; 11 bases agree with TRBD2. V gave up 4 bases and J gave up 6 bases; unmatched junction bases: 8. This CDR3 has 15 residues. Germline values: CDR1 SGHVS, CDR2 FNYEAQ.

This clone showed up just a few times. The V call is TRBV6-5, the J call TRBJ2-7, with a tentative D call TRBD2 (6 bases). This CDR3 has 15 residues. Trimming cost V 2 bases and J 1 base, with 12 bases left between them. The germline V gene has CDR1 MNHEY and CDR2 SVGAGI. The DNA for the CDR3 is TGTGCCAGCAGTTACAAGCGCGGGGATTCCTACGAGCAGTACTTC. This translates into CASSYKRGDSYEQYF.

The gene calls are TRBV10-3 and TRBJ1-5; 10 bases match TRBD1. The J segment lost 5 bases and the V segment lost 10 bases, leaving 2 bases of the junction unmatched. The CDR3 extends over 12 amino acids. Germline V gene sequence: CDR1 ENHRY, CDR2 SYGVKD. This CDR3 reads CATGTGDQPQHF. The CDR3 DNA sequence: TGTGCCACCGGGACAGGGGATCAGCCCCAGCATTTT.

The CDR3 DNA is TGTGCCAGCTCACCACCGGGACAGGGTTACGCCGGGGAGCTGTTTTTT. It translates to CASSPPGQGYAGELFF. V usage is TRBV18 and J usage is TRBJ2-2; 9 bases match TRBD1. There are 16 residues in the CDR3. The ends lost 0 bases at V and 6 bases at J; junction bases unmatched: 5. Germline V CDR1 and CDR2: KGHSH, LQKENI.

This clone was recorded a few times. The chain is built from TRBV10-3 and TRBJ1-1, with a weak D call TRBD1 (6 bases). CDR1 is ENHRY, CDR2 SYGVKD, per germline. Between the trimmed V and J ends, which lost 10 bases and 7 bases, there was a span of 16 bases. The CDR3 length is 12 residues. The chain's CDR3 is CATKGGDGEAFF. CDR3 DNA sequence: TGTGCCACGAAAGGGGGGGACGGTGAAGCTTTCTTT.

This clone was detected only a few times. The rearrangement uses TRBV27 and TRBJ2-2; 15 bases fit TRBD2. Trimming at V came to 4 bases and at J to 6 bases, leaving 18 bases not matched to a gene. Germline CDR1 reads MNHEY; CDR2 reads SMNVEV (reference sequence). The CDR3 runs 21 residues. The CDR3 sequence: CASSSSALWTSGGAKAGELFF. The CDR3 DNA is TGTGCCAGCAGTTCCTCAGCCCTCTGGACTAGCGGGGGGGCAAAGGCCGGGGAGCTGTTTTTT.

The rearrangement joins TRBV4-1 to TRBJ1-2; D is unresolved. This CDR3 is 16 amino acids long. Germline CDR1 and CDR2: MGHRA and YSYEKL. Trimming pared 0 bases from V and 3 bases from J, leaving 14 bases between. The CDR3 nucleotides read TGCGCCAGCAGCCAAGATCCCCAGACCGACTACTATGGCTACACCTTC. It translates to CASSQDPQTDYYGYTF.

The chain employs TRBV14 and TRBJ1-5; D might be TRBD1 (5 bases). CDR1 and CDR2 (germline): SGHDN, FVKESK. The germline V and J ends were trimmed by 2 bases and 6 bases, with 8 bases remaining between them. This CDR3 region has 13 residues. Written as DNA, the CDR3 is TGTGCCAGCAGCCAAACGCAGGGTCAGCCCCAGCATTTT. Translating it yields CASSQTQGQPQHF.

This clone has only one observation. The chain combines TRBV3-1 (or the pseudogene TRBV3-2) with TRBJ2-2, with D perhaps TRBD2 (6 bases). This CDR3 region has 14 residues. Germline CDR1 reads LGHDT; CDR2 reads YNNKEL (reference sequence). V lost 5 bases, J lost 2 bases, and 9 bases lay in between. The CDR3 sequence: CASSRGLNTGELFF. The CDR3 coding sequence is TGTGCCAGCAGCAGGGGACTCAACACCGGGGAGCTGTTTTTT.

This clone was seen just once. The chain uses TRBV23-1 and TRBJ1-1; 9 bases align to TRBD1. TRBV23-1 is marked as an open reading frame, function uncertain. The CDR3 runs 14 residues. The trim removed 7 bases at V and 7 bases at J, leaving 10 bases unmatched. In DNA form, the CDR3 reads TGCGCCAGCAAACCGGGACAGGGTTTTGGTGAAGCTTTCTTT. Its translation is CASKPGQGFGEAFF.

The chain employs TRBV10-2 and TRBJ1-3; D is perhaps TRBD1 (5 bases). Trimming stripped 4 bases from V and 0 bases from J, with 10 bases between. CDR1 WSHSY and CDR2 SAAADI come from the germline V gene. The CDR3 runs 15 residues. The chain's CDR3 is CASSAQAFSGNTIYF. The CDR3 DNA follows: TGCGCCAGCAGTGCACAGGCCTTCTCTGGAAACACCATATATTTT.

The CDR3 region is CASSPWGGLSTDTQYF. The CDR3 region has the DNA TGTGCCAGCAGCCCCTGGGGGGGACTCAGCACAGATACGCAGTATTTT. The chain is built from TRBV3-1 (or the pseudogene TRBV3-2) and TRBJ2-3, with 7 bases aligning to TRBD2. The CDR3 extends over 16 amino acids. V gave up 4 bases and J gave up 0 bases; unmatched junction bases: 7. Per germline, CDR1 LGHDT and CDR2 YNNKEL (reference sequence).

The V gene is TRBV18, the J gene TRBJ1-2; D is perhaps TRBD1 (6 bases). Trimming pared 3 bases from V and 8 bases from J, leaving 10 bases between. This CDR3 spans 12 amino acids. Germline assignment: CDR1 KGHSH and CDR2 LQKENI. The CDR3 loop reads CASSPNREGYTF. CDR3 nucleotide sequence: TGTGCCAGCTCACCCAACAGGGAAGGCTACACCTTC.

The chain combines TRBV18 with TRBJ1-1; the D gene is possibly TRBD1 (5 bases). The CDR3 contains 13 residues. Trimming removed 1 base at V and 7 bases at J, with 10 bases between. Germline loops: CDR1 KGHSH, CDR2 LQKENI. CDR3 residues: CASSPRRDSEAFF. DNA for the CDR3: TGTGCCAGCTCACCACGGCGAGACAGTGAAGCTTTCTTT.

The chain uses TRBV6-5 and TRBJ2-7, with TRBD1 matching over 7 bases. CDR1 and CDR2 (germline): MNHEY, SVGAGI. The CDR3 loop spans 15 amino acids. J gave up 6 bases and V 6 bases, and 14 bases lay outside the gene matches. The chain's CDR3 is CASSSMGRGSGEQYF. As DNA, the CDR3 is TGTGCCAGCAGCAGCATGGGCAGGGGGTCCGGCGAGCAGTACTTC.

With respect to this clone: Other DNA sequences in the sample encode the same CDR3. The V call is TRBV5-1, the J call TRBJ1-3; D is uncertain. This CDR3 is built from 14 residues. Germline CDR1 reads SGHRS; CDR2 reads YFSETQ. Trimming removed 4 bases at V and 1 base at J, with 9 bases between. Here the CDR3 DNA reads TGCGCCAGCAGCCCCGGGTCATCTGGAAACACCATATATTTT. Its translation is CASSPGSSGNTIYF.

The chain uses TRBV6-5 and TRBJ1-1, with D uncertain. The CDR3 sequence is 14 residues long. Germline V CDR1 and CDR2: MNHEY, SVGAGI. Trimming took 4 bases from V and 3 from J, leaving 12 bases between them. Here the CDR3 DNA reads TGTGCCAGCAGTTGGGTCAGGTCTTACACTGAAGCTTTCTTT. Encoded protein: CASSWVRSYTEAFF.

This chain joins TRBV2 and TRBJ1-5, with a tentative D call TRBD1 (5 bases). The V end was cut by 6 bases, the J end by 7 bases, with 16 bases between. This CDR3 has 14 amino acids. CDR1 is SNHLY and CDR2 is FYNNEI in the germline V gene. The CDR3 region has the DNA TGTGCCAGCAGGGCGGGACCCTTCAACCAGCCCCAGCATTTT. It is translated as CASRAGPFNQPQHF.